The rows below give T cell receptor beta chains drawn from one sample of a study of T cell repertoires in cytomegalovirus infection. TCRdb re-called the reads with MiXCR, one entry per CDR3 protein. The sample records 650,000 to 850,000 distinct CDR3 sequences, 25% to 30% being singletons. For these receptors, no antigen is known. The source material was cultured CD8+ T cells from PBMCs, sampled from culture after CMV antigen stimulation. These receptors were obtained from a human donor in good health (CMV status not recorded). Some clones in this sample may be carry-over from other donors' samples. Each CDR3 is given with its conserved first and last residue. D genes are given only for firm matches. Only part of the rows carry a size: once, few, many, or a class if the clone is expanded.

V gene	clone size	D gene	J gene	CDR3 DNA	CDR3 protein
TRBV7-9	many	TRBD1	TRBJ1-1	TGTGCCAGCAGCGAGGGGGCAGAGGCTTTCTTT	CASSEGAEAFF
TRBV7-6	many	NA	TRBJ2-2	TGTGCCAGCAGCTGGGGGATGGCCACCGGGGAGCTGTTTTTT	CASSWGMATGELFF
TRBV28	few	NA	TRBJ1-1	TGTGCCAGCGGGGCGAACTATGACACTGAAGCTTTCTTT	CASGANYDTEAFF
TRBV27	NA	NA	TRBJ1-2	TGTGCCAGCAGTTCCGACAGGTTTAGTATTCATGGCTACACCTTC	CASSSDRFSIHGYTF
TRBV27	NA	TRBD2	TRBJ2-7	TGTGCCAGCAGTACCAGACTAGCGGGCCCCTACGAGCAGTACTTC	CASSTRLAGPYEQYF
TRBV7-9	few	NA	TRBJ2-1	TGTGCCAGCAGCTTAGGAGAGGGAGACTCCTACAATGAGCAGTTCTTC	CASSLGEGDSYNEQFF
TRBV19	NA	NA	TRBJ1-2	TGTGCCAGTAGCGCCGGGACCCTATATGGCTACACCTTC	CASSAGTLYGYTF
TRBV7-6	many	NA	TRBJ2-1	TGTGCCAGCAGCTTGTTGGCCGGGACCCCAAGGAGGAATGAGCAGTTCTTC	CASSLLAGTPRRNEQFF
TRBV19	few	TRBD1	TRBJ2-7	TGTGCCAGTAGCCCAATGACAGGGAACTACGAGCAGTACTTC	CASSPMTGNYEQYF
TRBV7-2	many	NA	TRBJ2-1	TGTGCCAGCAGCCATCCCTGGAACAATGAGCAGTTCTTC	CASSHPWNNEQFF
TRBV27	NA	NA	TRBJ1-1	TGTGCCAGCAGTCGATCGAGGTTCACTGAAGCTTTCTTT	CASSRSRFTEAFF
TRBV6-4	NA	NA	TRBJ2-2	TGTGCCAGCAGTGAGATTTTCCAGATCATCCCGAACACCGGGGAGCTGTTTTTT	CASSEIFQIIPNTGELFF
TRBV20-1	NA	TRBD1	TRBJ1-5	TGCAGTGCTAGAGATCTAGAGACAGGGACTACCCATTTT	CSARDLETGTTHF
TRBV12-3/TRBV12-4	NA	NA	TRBJ1-5	TGTGCCAGCAGTTTAGCGGGCAGGGAGCCCCAGCATTTT	CASSLAGREPQHF
TRBV24-1	NA	NA	TRBJ2-1	TGTGCCACCAGTGATTTTGACAGCCGCTACAATGAGCAGTTCTTC	CATSDFDSRYNEQFF
TRBV3-1	NA	NA	TRBJ1-2	TGTGCCAGCAGCCTAAGCGTTAGGGTCTTTGACTATGGCTACACCTTC	CASSLSVRVFDYGYTF
TRBV5-1	NA	TRBD1	TRBJ1-4	TGCGCCAGCAGCACCGGGACAGAAAACGGAAAACTGTTTTTT	CASSTGTENGKLFF
TRBV7-2	many	NA	TRBJ1-1	TGTGCCAGCAGCTTAGGGGCAGGTTCAAACACTGAAGCTTTCTTT	CASSLGAGSNTEAFF
TRBV3-1	few	NA	TRBJ2-3	TGTGCCAGCAGCCTTCCAGCGGGTCATACGCAGTATTTT	CASSLPAGHTQYF
TRBV7-2	many	TRBD2	TRBJ2-5	TGTGCCAGCAGCTCTCCCGGGACTAGCGGGGAAGAGACCCAGTACTTC	CASSSPGTSGEETQYF
TRBV11-2	NA	NA	TRBJ2-7	TGTGCCAGCAGCTCCTCGAACGTCCGGGAGCAGTACTTC	CASSSSNVREQYF
TRBV6-2/TRBV6-3	NA	NA	TRBJ2-7	TGTGCCAGCAGTTCCAACAGAAACTACGAGCAGTACTTC	CASSSNRNYEQYF
TRBV4-1	many	NA	TRBJ2-2	TGTGCCAGCAGCCAGGGCACCGGGGAGCTGTTTTTT	CASSQGTGELFF
TRBV7-9	many	TRBD1	TRBJ2-7	TGTGCCAGCAGCCTCCCCCTTACCGGGACAGGGGTCGGCGAGCAGTACTTC	CASSLPLTGTGVGEQYF
TRBV6-1	NA	NA	TRBJ1-5	TGTGCCAGCAGTGAATGGCGGAATCAGCCCCAGCATTTT	CASSEWRNQPQHF
TRBV27	NA	NA	TRBJ1-3	TGTGCCAGCAGTCAGCGGGGGGCTGGAAACACCATATATTTT	CASSQRGAGNTIYF
TRBV6-2/TRBV6-3	few	NA	TRBJ2-1	TGTGCCAGCAGTTACTCGATTCGGCGAGGGCCTTACAATGAGCAGTTCTTC	CASSYSIRRGPYNEQFF
TRBV27	NA	TRBD2	TRBJ2-3	TGTGCCAGCAGTTTACCAAGCGGGGGGGCAGATACGCAGTATTTT	CASSLPSGGADTQYF
TRBV7-6	many	NA	TRBJ2-7	TGTGCCAGCAGCTTAGACACGCTGATCCCCTACGAGCAGTACTTC	CASSLDTLIPYEQYF
TRBV15	few	TRBD1	TRBJ1-2	TGTGCCACCTTAGGGGGCGCAAACTATGGCTACACCTTC	CATLGGANYGYTF
TRBV7-9	NA	NA	TRBJ2-1	TGTGCCAGCAGCTTAGTCGGGGGAACCAAGGATGAGCAGTTCTTC	CASSLVGGTKDEQFF
TRBV12-3/TRBV12-4	NA	NA	TRBJ1-1	TGTGCCAGCAGTCCCCCAACAGGGTGGGACACTGAAGCTTTCTTT	CASSPPTGWDTEAFF
TRBV14	few	TRBD1	TRBJ2-3	TGTGCCAGCAGCCAAGATTCCAGGGGGCTAACAGATACGCAGTATTTT	CASSQDSRGLTDTQYF
TRBV2	few	TRBD2	TRBJ2-1	TGTGCCAGCATGGGAGGGTCCTACAATGAGCAGTTCTTC	CASMGGSYNEQFF
TRBV2	NA	NA	TRBJ1-1	TGTGCCAGCCTCCTCGGACAGCCGGACACTGAAGCTTTCTTT	CASLLGQPDTEAFF
TRBV6-2/TRBV6-3	few	NA	TRBJ2-1	TGTGCCAGCAGTTACCCCCACAATGAGCAGTTCTTC	CASSYPHNEQFF
TRBV4-2	few	TRBD2	TRBJ2-1	TGTGCCAGCAGCCAAGACGGGCCTAGCGGAATCAATGAGCAGTTCTTC	CASSQDGPSGINEQFF
TRBV20-1	few	TRBD1	TRBJ2-2	TGCAGTGCTAGAGGGGTCCCGACAGGGTATACCGGGGAGCTGTTTTTT	CSARGVPTGYTGELFF
TRBV7-6	NA	TRBD1	TRBJ1-3	TGTGCCACGCCCGGACAGGGGCTTATCTCTGGAAACACCATATATTTT	CATPGQGLISGNTIYF
TRBV7-6	NA	TRBD1	TRBJ2-2	TGTGCCAGCAGCATAAACAGGGGGCCCGGGGAGCTGTTTTTT	CASSINRGPGELFF
TRBV25-1	NA	NA	TRBJ1-6	TGTGCCAGCACCCAGAGCGGTCTCAATTCACCCCTCCACTTT	CASTQSGLNSPLHF
TRBV7-2	NA	NA	TRBJ1-1	TGTGCCAGCAGCTTACCCGGCGGGGCGGCGAACACTGAAGCTTTCTTT	CASSLPGGAANTEAFF
TRBV7-9	few	TRBD1	TRBJ2-7	TGTGCCAGCAGCGAACGGGACAGGTCCTACGAGCAGTACTTC	CASSERDRSYEQYF
TRBV6-1	NA	NA	TRBJ2-7	TGCGCCTGCGGACCTTACTCCTACGAGCAGTACTTC	CACGPYSYEQYF
TRBV13	few	NA	TRBJ2-6	TGTGCCAGCAGCTCCGAAAGAAGGGCCTCTGGGGCCAATGTCCTGACTTTC	CASSSERRASGANVLTF
TRBV7-8	many	NA	TRBJ2-5	TGTGCCAGCAGCTTTAGGGGGGGGGGCCCGGACCAAGAGACCCAGTACTTC	CASSFRGGGPDQETQYF
TRBV2	NA	TRBD2	TRBJ2-5	TGTGCCAGCAGTGATGGTAGCGGGGGGCTGAGGGAGACCCAGTACTTC	CASSDGSGGLRETQYF
TRBV6-6	NA	NA	TRBJ1-1	TGTGCCAGCGAAGCGGGGATGAACACTGAAGCTTTCTTT	CASEAGMNTEAFF
TRBV27	NA	NA	TRBJ2-5	TGTGCCAGCAGTCCCTCGCCTCTAGAGACCCAGTACTTC	CASSPSPLETQYF
TRBV13	NA	NA	TRBJ2-5	TGTGCCAGCAGCTCAGGGAGGGGGCGGATGCAAGAGACCCAGTACTTC	CASSSGRGRMQETQYF
TRBV29-1	NA	TRBD1	TRBJ1-1	TGCAGCGTAATCGGGCGGGGGGGTCGACCGGGACAGGGGAAGGACACTGAAGCTTTCTTT	CSVIGRGGRPGQGKDTEAFF
TRBV27	NA	TRBD1	TRBJ2-3	TGTGCCAGCAACTATGGACAGGGGCCCGATACGCAGTATTTT	CASNYGQGPDTQYF
TRBV6-2/TRBV6-3	few	NA	TRBJ1-5	TGTGCCAGCAGTTACTGGCCCAATCAGCCCCAGCATTTT	CASSYWPNQPQHF
TRBV10-3	many	TRBD1	TRBJ1-1	TGTGCCATCAGGCCGGGACAGATGAACACTGAAGCTTTCTTT	CAIRPGQMNTEAFF
TRBV2	NA	TRBD1	TRBJ2-1	TGTGTCAGCTACGGACAGGGAGGCAATGAGCAGTTCTTC	CVSYGQGGNEQFF
TRBV7-2	many	TRBD2	TRBJ2-3	TGTGCCAGCAGCTTTGTAGCGGGGGGGCACACAGATACGCAGTATTTT	CASSFVAGGHTDTQYF
TRBV9	NA	NA	TRBJ1-2	TGTGCCAGCAGCGGCCTTCCTGGCCAGGGCTACACCTTC	CASSGLPGQGYTF
TRBV27	NA	TRBD1	TRBJ1-5	TGTGCCAGCCGGGACAGCGGACCAGGGGATCAGCCCCAGCATTTT	CASRDSGPGDQPQHF
TRBV12-3/TRBV12-4	NA	NA	TRBJ1-2	TGTGCCAGCAGCATGGGCCCAGATGGCTACACCTTC	CASSMGPDGYTF